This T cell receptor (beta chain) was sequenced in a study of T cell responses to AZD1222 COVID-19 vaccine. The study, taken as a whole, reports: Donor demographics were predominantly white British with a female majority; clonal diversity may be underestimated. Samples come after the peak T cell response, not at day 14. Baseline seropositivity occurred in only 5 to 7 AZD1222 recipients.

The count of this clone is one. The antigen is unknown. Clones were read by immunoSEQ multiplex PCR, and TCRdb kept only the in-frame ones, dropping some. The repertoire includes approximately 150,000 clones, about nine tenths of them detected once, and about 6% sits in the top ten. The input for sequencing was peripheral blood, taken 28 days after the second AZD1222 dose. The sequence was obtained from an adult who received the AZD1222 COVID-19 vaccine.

The DNA of the CDR3 is TGTGCCAGTAGTAACGGTCCCGGGACAGGGAGTTATGGCTACACCTTC. Translating it yields CASSNGPGTGSYGYTF. V and J are TRBV19 and TRBJ1-2; 9 bases agree with TRBD1. This CDR3 contains 16 residues. V lost 4 bases, J lost 5 bases, and 11 bases stayed unmatched. Germline V gives CDR1 LNHDA, CDR2 SQIVND (reference sequence).